Given below is one T cell receptor (beta chain) in context. Its antigen is still unknown. The CDR3 covers 14 residues. V was pared by 7 bases and J by 3 bases, with 10 bases of the junction left unmatched. Germline CDR1 SGDLS, CDR2 YYNGEE. The data were obtained in a study of cytomegalovirus exposure and HLA in healthy donors. Study-wide points: It was reportedly the case that the classifier diagnosed cytomegalovirus status with high specificity and sensitivity.

The donors were in the approximately 120-subject validation cohort; that cohort was separate from the roughly 700-subject first cohort. The data were produced by immunoSEQ multiplex PCR, yet TCRdb's version contains in-frame clones alone and is incomplete. The data contain 60,000 to 75,000 clones, roughly 94% of them seen just once; the ten biggest clones take up 6.5% to 9%. The sample consisted of PBMCs. V usage is TRBV9 and J usage is TRBJ2-7, with 7 bases identical to TRBD1. The clonotype originates from a woman in her late teens or twenties in good health and CMV-seropositive. CDR3 in amino acids: CASGPGTVSYEQYF. CDR3 sequence (DNA): TGTGCCAGCGGACCCGGGACAGTCAGCTACGAGCAGTACTTC.